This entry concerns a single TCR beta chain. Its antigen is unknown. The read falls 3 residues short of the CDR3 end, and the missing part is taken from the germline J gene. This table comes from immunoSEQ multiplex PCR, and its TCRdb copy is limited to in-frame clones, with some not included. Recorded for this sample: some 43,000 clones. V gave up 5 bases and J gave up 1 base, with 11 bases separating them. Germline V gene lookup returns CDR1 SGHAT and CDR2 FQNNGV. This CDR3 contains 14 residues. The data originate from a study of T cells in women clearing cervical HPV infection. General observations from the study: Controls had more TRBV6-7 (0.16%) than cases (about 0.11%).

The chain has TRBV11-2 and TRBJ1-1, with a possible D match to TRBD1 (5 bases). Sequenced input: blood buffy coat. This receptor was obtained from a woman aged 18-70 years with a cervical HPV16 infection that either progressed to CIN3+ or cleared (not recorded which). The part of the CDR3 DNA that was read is TGTGCCAGCAGCGCCCTGACAGCGAACACTGAA. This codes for CASSALTANTE. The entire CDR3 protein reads CASSALTANTEAFF.